Listed here are 7 T cell receptor beta chains from one sample, sequenced in a study of STAT3 mutations in large granular lymphocyte leukemia. Study outcomes and limitations: At least one immunodominant TCR beta clonotype appeared in every T-cell large granular lymphocyte leukemia patient.

Profiled with immunoSEQ multiplex PCR; TCRdb holds only in-frame clones, not every one. The sample shows about 7,700 clones, around 70% of them seen only once. Which antigens these TCRs recognize remains unknown. Sequenced sample: peripheral blood mononuclear cells. The origin of the receptors is a woman aged 40 to 50 with T-cell large granular lymphocyte leukemia. Some clones in this sample may be carry-over from other donors' samples.

This chain uses TRBV7-9 with TRBJ1-2; no firm D call. CDR3 length equals 11 residues. Germline values: CDR1 SEHNR, CDR2 FQNEAQ (reference sequence). The CDR3 nucleotides are TGTGCGACCCAGCCCCCGAGCGGCTACACCTTC. It encodes CATQPPSGYTF.

The rearrangement uses TRBV5-1 and TRBJ2-5; 7 positions match TRBD1. The V gene end was trimmed by 4 bases and the J gene end by 2 bases; junction bases not matched to a gene: 8. The CDR3 has 15 residues. Germline V gene sequence: CDR1 SGHRS, CDR2 YFSETQ. The CDR3 loop is CASSPRQTGQETQYF. The CDR3 bases are TGCGCCAGCAGCCCGCGGCAGACAGGGCAAGAGACCCAGTACTTC.

The CDR3 DNA reads TGTGCCAGCAGCGCCGTGGGGGGTCGCTACGAGCAGTACTTC. Encoded protein: CASSAVGGRYEQYF. The chain joins TRBV7-9 to TRBJ2-7; tentative D call: TRBD2 (6 bases). The CDR3 contains 14 residues. V lost 5 bases, J lost 3 bases, and 14 bases lay in between. CDR1 is SEHNR and CDR2 is FQNEAQ in the germline V gene (reference sequence).

J is TRBJ1-2 and V is TRBV9; 8 nucleotides agree with TRBD1. Per the germline V gene, CDR1 is SGDLS and CDR2 is YYNGEE. V shed 0 bases, J shed 6 bases, and the junction held 4 bases outside the gene matches. This CDR3 has 14 residues. Written as DNA, the CDR3 is TGTGCCAGCAGCGTAGGACAGGGGACGGATGGCTACACCTTC. Its translation: CASSVGQGTDGYTF.

This clone was seen more than once but under ten times. The chain has TRBV5-1 and TRBJ2-7; a weak D match, TRBD2 (6 bases). From germline, CDR1 is SGHRS and CDR2 YFSETQ. V gave up 4 bases and J gave up 3 bases, with 14 bases separating them. This CDR3 has 14 amino acids. The CDR3 here is CASSREPEGYEQYF. CDR3 sequence (DNA): TGCGCCAGCAGCCGGGAGCCGGAAGGCTACGAGCAGTACTTC.

This clone came up a few times. This sequence joins TRBV7-9 and TRBJ1-6, with TRBD1 identical over 7 bases. Germline V gives CDR1 SEHNR, CDR2 FQNEAQ (reference sequence). The CDR3 length is 14 residues. The junction had 5 bases not matched to a gene; V was cut back by 5 bases and J by 7 bases. CDR3 nucleotide sequence: TGTGCCAGCAGCAAAGGGACAGTGAATTCACCCCTCCACTTT. Translating gives CASSKGTVNSPLHF.

The rearrangement joins TRBV7-8 to TRBJ2-3; D tentatively reads TRBD1 or TRBD2 (5 bases each). The V end was cut by 2 bases, the J end by 1 base, with 7 bases between. CDR1 and CDR2 (germline): SGHVS, FQNEAQ. This CDR3 is 14 amino acids long. CDR3 nucleotide sequence: TGTGCCAGCAGCTTAATGGGGGGCACAGATACGCAGTATTTT. Its protein product is CASSLMGGTDTQYF.